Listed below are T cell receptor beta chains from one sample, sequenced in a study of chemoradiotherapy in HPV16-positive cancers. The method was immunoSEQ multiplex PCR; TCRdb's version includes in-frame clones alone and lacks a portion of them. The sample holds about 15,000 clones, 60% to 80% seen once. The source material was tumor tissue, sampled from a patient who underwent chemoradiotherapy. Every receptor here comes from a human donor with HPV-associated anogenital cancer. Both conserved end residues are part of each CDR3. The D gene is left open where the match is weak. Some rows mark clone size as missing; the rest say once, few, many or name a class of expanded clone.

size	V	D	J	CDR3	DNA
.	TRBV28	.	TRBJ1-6	CASSLVHSSYNSPLHF	TGTGCCAGCAGTTTAGTGCATAGCTCCTATAATTCACCCCTCCACTTT
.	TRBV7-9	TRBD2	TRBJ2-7	CASSLGGRAFYEQYF	TGTGCCAGCAGCTTAGGCGGGAGGGCCTTCTACGAGCAGTACTTC
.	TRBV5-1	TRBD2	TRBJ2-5	CASREGPGGETQYF	TGCGCCAGCAGGGAGGGCCCGGGGGGAGAGACCCAGTACTTC
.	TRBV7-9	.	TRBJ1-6	CASSLGVGQNNSPLHF	TGTGCCAGCAGCTTAGGAGTTGGACAGAATAATTCACCCCTCCACTTT
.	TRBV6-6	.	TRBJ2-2	CASSYDSGTGELFF	TGTGCCAGCAGTTACGATAGCGGCACCGGGGAGCTGTTTTTT
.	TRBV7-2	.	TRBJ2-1	CASSLDFRDYNEQFF	TGTGCCAGCAGCTTAGACTTCCGGGACTACAATGAGCAGTTCTTC
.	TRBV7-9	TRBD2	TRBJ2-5	CASSLVGRGKETQYF	TGTGCCAGCAGCTTAGTCGGGAGGGGGAAGGAGACCCAGTACTTC
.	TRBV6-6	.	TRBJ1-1	CASSFTNTEAFF	TGTGCCAGCAGTTTCACGAACACTGAAGCTTTCTTT
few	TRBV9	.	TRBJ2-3	CASSVGLTSSTDTQYF	TGTGCCAGCAGCGTAGGTTTGACGTCCAGCACAGATACGCAGTATTTT
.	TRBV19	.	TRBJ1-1	CASSILDWGMNTEAFF	TGTGCCAGTAGTATACTGGATTGGGGGATGAACACTGAAGCTTTCTTT
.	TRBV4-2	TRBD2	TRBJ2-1	CASSQGTSDLHNEQFF	TGTGCCAGCAGCCAAGGTACTAGCGACTTGCACAATGAGCAGTTCTTC